One sample yielded the 10 T cell receptor beta chains listed below, sequenced in a study of tumor-infiltrating lymphocytes in primary liver carcinoma. Unsorted whole blood yielded the blood RNA, and germline DNA was also extracted. The template, around 520 ng total RNA, yielded TCR beta cDNA made with a constant-region primer. Three rounds of nested multiplex PCR with slightly modified ARM-PCR produced TCR beta libraries. The study ran its first two PCR rounds for roughly 11 cycles each, using TRBV1-TRBV30 forward primers and a C-beta reverse primer. One entry per CDR3 protein results from TCRdb running MiXCR on the multiplex PCR reads. There are a few hundred thousand distinct CDR3 sequences in the sample; 50% to 75% occur only once, and approximately 17% lies in the top ten. Sequenced input: peripheral blood. Source of these receptors: a woman in her twenties or thirties with primary liver carcinoma and hepatitis B virus infection.

This clonotype was observed at least ten times. The V and J genes are TRBV7-9 and TRBJ2-3; unclear D gene. Germline V gene sequence: CDR1 SEHNR, CDR2 FQNEAQ (reference sequence). Trimming took off 1 base at V and 7 bases at J, with 6 bases between the two ends. The CDR3 contains 12 residues. The CDR3 region has the DNA TGTGCCAGCAGCTTAGTCGGATATACGCAGTATTTT. Protein sequence: CASSLVGYTQYF.

This clonotype occurred once. A much larger clonotype is one base distant, so this may be a read error. The V gene is TRBV6-5, the J gene TRBJ2-1, with a weak D call TRBD2 (6 bases). The ends were cut back, 7 bases at V and 1 base at J, with 20 bases in the middle. Per the germline V gene, CDR1 is MNHEY and CDR2 is SVGAGI. The CDR3 consists of 17 residues. The CDR3 protein is CASMGLVGGTSYNEQFF. The CDR3 bases are TGTGCCAGCATGGGGCTAGTGGGAGGTACGTCCTACAATGAGCAGTTCTTC.

Comment on this clonotype: A much larger clone is a single base away; this may be a read error. In nucleotides, the CDR3 is TGTGCCAGCAGCCCAGGACAGGAGGCGTCTGGCTACACCTTC. Its translation is CASSPGQEASGYTF. V gene TRBV6-5 combines with J gene TRBJ1-2; 7 bases are shared with TRBD1. Germline CDR1 reads MNHEY; CDR2 reads SVGAGI. This CDR3 has 14 amino acids. J gave up 7 bases and V 6 bases, and 11 bases lay outside the gene matches.

As regards this clonotype: A much larger clone sits a single nucleotide away, making a read error possible. The chain couples TRBV6-6 to TRBJ2-1; 12 positions agree with TRBD2. This CDR3 has 15 amino acids. Germline V CDR1 and CDR2: MNHNY, SVGAGI (reference sequence). The CDR3 loop reads CAGRKGGTSGNEQFF. The CDR3 region has the DNA TGTGCCGGCAGGAAAGGGGGGACTAGCGGGAATGAGCAGTTCTTC.

J is TRBJ1-1 and V is TRBV11-2; the D is unclear. The ends were cut back, 6 bases at V and 5 bases at J, with 13 bases in the middle. The CDR3 totals 13 residues. The germline V gene has CDR1 SGHAT and CDR2 FQNNGV. The CDR3 nucleotides are TGTGCCAGCAGTTTCTGGGTAGGGACTGAAGCTTTCTTT. It is translated as CASSFWVGTEAFF.

The chain joins TRBV4-2 to TRBJ2-7; TRBD2 agrees at 11 bases. In germline, CDR1 is LGHNA, CDR2 YNFKEQ. Trimming cost V 7 bases and J 3 bases; bases outside gene matches: 8. The CDR3 is 15 amino acids. The CDR3 DNA sequence: TGTGCCAGCACCCGAACCGGGACTAGCGGCTACGAGCAGTACTTC. Amino acids: CASTRTGTSGYEQYF.

The table lists this clonotype with a few counts. The CDR3 DNA reads TGTGCCAGCAGCTTTATTGGGGGACGCACAGATACGCAGTATTTT. Its translation: CASSFIGGRTDTQYF. This chain connects TRBV5-6 to TRBJ2-3; D tentatively fits TRBD1 or TRBD2 (5 bases each). Between the trimmed V and J ends, which lost 2 bases and 1 base, there was a span of 11 bases. The CDR3 is made up of 15 amino acids. CDR1 and CDR2 from the germline V gene are SGHDT and YYEEEE.

This clonotype was detected once. The chain combines TRBV28 with TRBJ2-2; a weak D match, TRBD1 (6 bases). The CDR3 spans 16 residues. Between the trimmed V and J ends, which lost 10 bases and 5 bases, there was a span of 23 bases. Germline V gene sequence: CDR1 MDHEN, CDR2 SYDVKM. This CDR3 is CATHPRHRVKTGELFF. CDR3 DNA sequence: TGTGCCACCCATCCCCGGCACAGGGTTAAAACCGGGGAGCTGTTTTTT.

This clonotype was counted only a few times. This chain joins TRBV5-6 and TRBJ1-6; TRBD1 matches 7 bases. The CDR3 contains 16 residues. The germline V gene has CDR1 SGHDT and CDR2 YYEEEE. The trim removed 0 bases at V and 8 bases at J, leaving 8 bases unmatched. CDR3: CASSLDQGQVYSPLHF. CDR3 DNA sequence: TGTGCCAGCAGCTTGGATCAAGGACAGGTCTATTCACCCCTCCACTTT.

Notes on this clonotype: The junction and the germline gene differ at one end; a read error may be behind it. J is TRBJ1-2 and V is TRBV10-2; D ambiguous. Germline-derived CDR1 and CDR2 are WSHSY and SAAADI. The CDR3 is 13 residues long. In DNA form, the CDR3 reads TGCGTCAGCCGTCCCGGGAGCCTCTATGGCTACACCTTC. Translating it yields CVSRPGSLYGYTF.